A selection of T cell receptor beta chains follows, all from one sample in a study of blood T cell repertoires in COVID-19. Sequenced by immunoSEQ multiplex PCR; TCRdb stores in-frame clones only, minus some. In the table there are fewer than 250,000 clones, roughly 89% of which are singletons. What was sequenced was PBMCs or T cells enriched from blood (not recorded which). The source of these receptors is a man younger than 45 who had been exposed to COVID-19. CDR3s include the opening cysteine and the closing phenylalanine or tryptophan. The D gene is left open where the match is weak. Size is stated for part of the rows, as once, few or many counts, or as a class when the clone is expanded.

j_gene	abundance	d_gene	v_gene	CDR3nt	CDR3aa
TRBJ1-4	.	.	TRBV18	TGTGCCAGCTCTCCCACAGGGCGGCGGAATGGAAAACTGTTTTTT	CASSPTGRRNGKLFF
TRBJ2-3	.	.	TRBV19	TGTGCCAGTAGTACACCAAGGGGCCGGGGGTATCTAGGCACAGATACGCAGTATTTT	CASSTPRGRGYLGTDTQYF
TRBJ1-6	.	TRBD1	TRBV6-4	TGTGCCAGCAGTGCCACCGACAGGGGTCGTTCACCCCTCCACTTT	CASSATDRGRSPLHF
TRBJ2-2	.	.	TRBV10-1	TGCGCCAGCAGCTTACAGGGAGCTTGGCCCGGGGAGCTGTTTTTT	CASSLQGAWPGELFF
TRBJ1-5	.	TRBD1	TRBV12-5	TGTGCTAGTGGTTCGTGGGACAGCCTCGACTGGCCCCAGCATTTT	CASGSWDSLDWPQHF
TRBJ1-5	.	TRBD1	TRBV3-1/TRBV3-2	TGTGCCAGCAGCCCGGGACAGGGCCTAGGGCAGCCCCAGCATTTT	CASSPGQGLGQPQHF
TRBJ2-4	.	.	TRBV5-6	TGTGCCAGCAGCTTGGTTATAGCATCGGGTTGGGAAAACATTCAGTACTTC	CASSLVIASGWENIQYF
TRBJ2-3	.	.	TRBV13	TGTGCCAGCAGCTTAGTGAGTTTGATTGGCAGGGGAACAGATACGCAGTATTTT	CASSLVSLIGRGTDTQYF
TRBJ2-7	.	TRBD2	TRBV15	TGTGCCACCAGCAGGGGGGGACTAGCGGTCCCCTACGAGCAGTACTTC	CATSRGGLAVPYEQYF
TRBJ1-2	.	.	TRBV18	TGTGCCAGCTCACCACCCGGGAACTATGGCTACACCTTC	CASSPPGNYGYTF
TRBJ1-2	once	TRBD1	TRBV18	TGTGCCAGCGCATCCGGGACAGAGGTTAACTATGGCTACACCTTC	CASASGTEVNYGYTF
TRBJ2-7	.	TRBD1	TRBV4-1	TGCGCCAGCAGCCAAAAGTTAACAGGGGTCTACGAGCAGTACTTC	CASSQKLTGVYEQYF
TRBJ2-3	.	TRBD2	TRBV9	TGTGCCAGCAGCGTCAGGACTAGCGGGGCCACCCACCCAGATACGCAGTATTTT	CASSVRTSGATHPDTQYF
TRBJ1-5	.	.	TRBV19	TGTGCCAGTAGTATGAGACAAAGAGAAATAGATAGCAATCAGCCCCAGCATTTT	CASSMRQREIDSNQPQHF
TRBJ2-1	.	TRBD1	TRBV5-1	TGCGCCAGCAGCCTCGGGACAGGGCGCGACAATGAGCAGTTCTTC	CASSLGTGRDNEQFF
TRBJ1-6	.	.	TRBV7-5	TGTGTCAGAAGCCCGGGGGCGGGGGCCCCTCCCCCCCTCCACTTT	CVRSPGAGAPPPLHF
TRBJ2-3	.	.	TRBV5-6	TGTGCCAGCAGCTTGTCCCCCCAAGGAGGATCGACAGATACGCAGTATTTT	CASSLSPQGGSTDTQYF
TRBJ2-3	.	TRBD2	TRBV5-4	TGTGCCAGCAGCTTGGGAGGGGCGGGGGGTTCAGATACGCAGTATTTT	CASSLGGAGGSDTQYF
TRBJ2-1	few	TRBD2	TRBV15	TGTGCCACCAGCAGAGACGGGGAAGGACTAGCGGACAATGAGCAGTTCTTC	CATSRDGEGLADNEQFF
TRBJ2-1	.	.	TRBV5-6	TGTGCCAGCAGCCAGGACTGGACCAATGAGCAGTTCTTC	CASSQDWTNEQFF
TRBJ1-3	.	.	TRBV3-1/TRBV3-2	TGTGCCAGCAGCCAAGGGTACAGAGGAAACACCATATATTTT	CASSQGYRGNTIYF
TRBJ2-3	.	TRBD2	TRBV29-1	TGCAGCGTGGATGATCTAGCGGGGGGATTCGCGGGTACGCAGTATTTT	CSVDDLAGGFAGTQYF
TRBJ2-7	.	TRBD1	TRBV6-1	TGTGCCAGCAGTGAAGGACAGGGGTGGATCTCCTACGAGCAGTACTTC	CASSEGQGWISYEQYF
TRBJ1-2	.	.	TRBV7-9	TGTGCCAGCAGCTTAAGGGTTGGGGAGTTCTATGGCTACACCTTC	CASSLRVGEFYGYTF
TRBJ2-3	once	TRBD2	TRBV5-1	TGCGCCAGCAGCTTGGGTCTAGCGGGCCTGGATACGCAGTATTTT	CASSLGLAGLDTQYF